This T cell receptor (beta chain) was captured in a study of blood T cell repertoires in COVID-19. Study summary: Italy, Spain and the United States were the sources of the convalescent and acute COVID-19 samples. The cDNA or gDNA used as material had been derived from T cells, B-cell-depleted T cells, or PBMCs.

Seattle enrolled patients during active infection and tracked them longitudinally. This clone was detected once. V trimming: 3 bases; J trimming: 5 bases; junction bases outside the gene matches: 15. This CDR3 has 16 amino acids. Germline CDR1 is GTSNPN and CDR2 is SVGIG (reference sequence). Authors' processing steps: Cell counts per sample came from amplifying reference gene primers. Using immunoSEQ multiplex PCR, the repertoire was profiled, and TCRdb retains in-frame clones only, with some absent. The V and J calls and clone size were taken over from that table, and D and trimming were inferred from the DNA. The sample lists a few hundred thousand clones, 90% occurring once.

The specimen was peripheral blood. The TCR comes from a middle-aged woman with COVID-19, enrolled during active disease. V gene TRBV30 combines with J gene TRBJ1-2; TRBD1 matches at 7 bases. The CDR3 is CAWSPQVDPGGYGYTF. DNA of the CDR3: TGTGCCTGGAGCCCCCAAGTGGATCCAGGGGGGTATGGCTACACCTTC.